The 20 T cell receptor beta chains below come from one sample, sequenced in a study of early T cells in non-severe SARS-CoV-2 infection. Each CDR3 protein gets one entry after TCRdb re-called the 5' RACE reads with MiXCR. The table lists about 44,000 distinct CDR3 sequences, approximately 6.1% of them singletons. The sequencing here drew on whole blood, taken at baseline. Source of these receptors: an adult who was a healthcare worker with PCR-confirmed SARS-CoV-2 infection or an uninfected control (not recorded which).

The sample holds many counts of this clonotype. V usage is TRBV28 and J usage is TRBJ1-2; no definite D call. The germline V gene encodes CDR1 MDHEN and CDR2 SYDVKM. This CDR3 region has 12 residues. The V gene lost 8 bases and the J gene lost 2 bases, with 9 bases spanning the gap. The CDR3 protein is CASQNLNYGYTF. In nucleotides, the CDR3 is TGTGCCAGCCAGAATCTAAACTATGGCTACACCTTC.

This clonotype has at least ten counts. In DNA form, the CDR3 reads TGTGCCATCAGACCGGACGGGGACTATGGCTACACCTTC. It encodes CAIRPDGDYGYTF. The chain couples TRBV10-3 to TRBJ1-2; D is unresolved. Germline CDR1 is ENHRY and CDR2 is SYGVKD. Trimming removed 6 bases from V and 3 bases from J, with 11 bases in between. This CDR3 is 13 amino acids long.

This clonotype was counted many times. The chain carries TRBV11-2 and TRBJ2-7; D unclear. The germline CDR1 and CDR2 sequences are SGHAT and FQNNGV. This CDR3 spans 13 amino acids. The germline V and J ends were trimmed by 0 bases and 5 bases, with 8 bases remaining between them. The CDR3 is CASSLDVGNEQYF. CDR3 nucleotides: TGTGCCAGCAGCTTAGATGTTGGGAACGAGCAGTACTTC.

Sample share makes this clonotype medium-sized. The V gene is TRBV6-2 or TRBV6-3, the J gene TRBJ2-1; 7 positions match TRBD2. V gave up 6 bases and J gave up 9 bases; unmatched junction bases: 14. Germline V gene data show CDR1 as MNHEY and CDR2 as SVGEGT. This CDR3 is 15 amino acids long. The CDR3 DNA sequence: TGTGCCAGCAGACAGGAGGGACTACATACAACTGAGCAGTTCTTC. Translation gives CASRQEGLHTTEQFF.

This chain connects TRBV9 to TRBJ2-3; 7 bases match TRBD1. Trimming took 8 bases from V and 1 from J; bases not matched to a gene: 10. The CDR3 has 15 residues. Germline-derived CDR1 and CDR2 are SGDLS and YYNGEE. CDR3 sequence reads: CASPSTGSGTDTQYF. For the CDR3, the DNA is TGTGCCAGTCCCTCGACAGGGTCGGGCACAGATACGCAGTATTTT.

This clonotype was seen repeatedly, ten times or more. The CDR3 coding sequence is TGTGCCAGTTCACGTATAGCGGGAGGGGGGCGTAGAAGCACAGATACGCAGTATTTT. This codes for CASSRIAGGGRRSTDTQYF. V is TRBV12-3 or TRBV12-4 and J is TRBJ2-3, with 11 bases that match TRBD2. The CDR3 sequence is 19 residues long. V lost 9 bases and J lost 0; bases outside the gene matches: 17.

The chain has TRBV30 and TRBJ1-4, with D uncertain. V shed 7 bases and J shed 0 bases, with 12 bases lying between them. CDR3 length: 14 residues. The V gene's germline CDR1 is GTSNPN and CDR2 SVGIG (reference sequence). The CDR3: CAFGSDATNEKLFF. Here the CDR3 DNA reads TGTGCCTTTGGCTCGGATGCAACTAATGAAAAACTGTTTTTT.

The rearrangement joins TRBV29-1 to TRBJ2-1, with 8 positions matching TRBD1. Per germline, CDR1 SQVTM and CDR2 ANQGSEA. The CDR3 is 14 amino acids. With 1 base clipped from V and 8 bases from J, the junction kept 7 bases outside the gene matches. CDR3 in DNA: TGCAGCGTTGAAGGCCAGGGGGCGGTCTATGAGCAGTTCTTC. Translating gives CSVEGQGAVYEQFF.

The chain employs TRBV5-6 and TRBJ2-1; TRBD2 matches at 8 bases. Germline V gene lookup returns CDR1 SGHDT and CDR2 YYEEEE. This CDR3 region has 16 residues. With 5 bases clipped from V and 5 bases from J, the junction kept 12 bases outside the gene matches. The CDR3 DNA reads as TGTGCCAGCAGACAGATTACTAGCGGAGACGACAATGAGCAGTTCTTC. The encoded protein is CASRQITSGDDNEQFF.

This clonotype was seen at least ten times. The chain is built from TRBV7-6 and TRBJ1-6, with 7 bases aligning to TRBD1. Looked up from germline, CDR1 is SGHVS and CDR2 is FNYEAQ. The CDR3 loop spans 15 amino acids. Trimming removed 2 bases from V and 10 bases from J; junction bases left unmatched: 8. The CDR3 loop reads CASSLSQGEESPLHF. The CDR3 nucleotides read TGTGCCAGCAGCTTATCTCAGGGGGAAGAATCACCCCTCCACTTT.

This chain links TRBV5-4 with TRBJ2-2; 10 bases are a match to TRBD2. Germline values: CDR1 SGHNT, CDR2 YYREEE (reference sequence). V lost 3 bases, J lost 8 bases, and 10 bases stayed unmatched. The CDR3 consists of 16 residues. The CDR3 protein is CASSSGAGGPIGELFF. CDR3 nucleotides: TGTGCCAGCAGCTCTGGAGCGGGGGGGCCGATTGGGGAGCTGTTTTTT.

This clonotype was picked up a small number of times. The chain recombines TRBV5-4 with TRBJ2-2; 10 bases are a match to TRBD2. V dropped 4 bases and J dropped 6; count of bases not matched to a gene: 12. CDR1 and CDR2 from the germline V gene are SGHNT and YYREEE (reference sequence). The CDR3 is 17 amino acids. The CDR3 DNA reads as TGTGCCAGCAGCCTGCCGGGCCTAGCGGGGGTCGCCGGGGAGCTGTTTTTT. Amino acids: CASSLPGLAGVAGELFF.

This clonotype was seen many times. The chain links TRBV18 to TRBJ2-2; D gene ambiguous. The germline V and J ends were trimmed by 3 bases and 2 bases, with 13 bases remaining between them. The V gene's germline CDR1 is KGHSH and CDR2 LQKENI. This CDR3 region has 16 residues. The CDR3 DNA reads TGTGCCAGCTCACCTGCTAGGAACCCCAACACCGGGGAGCTGTTTTTT. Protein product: CASSPARNPNTGELFF.

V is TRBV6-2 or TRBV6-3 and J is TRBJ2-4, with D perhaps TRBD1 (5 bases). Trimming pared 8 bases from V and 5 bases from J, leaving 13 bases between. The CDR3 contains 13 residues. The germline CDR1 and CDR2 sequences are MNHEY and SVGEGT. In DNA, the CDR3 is TGTGCCAGCGAAGACGGACAACAAAACATTCAGTACTTC. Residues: CASEDGQQNIQYF.

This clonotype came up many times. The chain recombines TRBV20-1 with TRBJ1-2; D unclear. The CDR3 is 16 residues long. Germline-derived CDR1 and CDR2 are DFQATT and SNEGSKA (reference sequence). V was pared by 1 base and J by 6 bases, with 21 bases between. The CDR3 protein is CSARGGQKKADDGYTF. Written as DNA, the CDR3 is TGCAGTGCTAGAGGTGGGCAGAAGAAGGCCGACGATGGCTACACCTTC.

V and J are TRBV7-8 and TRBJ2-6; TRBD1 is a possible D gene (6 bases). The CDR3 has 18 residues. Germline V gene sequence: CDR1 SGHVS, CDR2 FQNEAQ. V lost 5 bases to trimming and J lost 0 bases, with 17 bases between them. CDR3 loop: CASSQGYGGFSGANVLTF. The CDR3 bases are TGTGCCAGCAGCCAGGGGTACGGCGGCTTCTCTGGGGCCAACGTCCTGACTTTC.

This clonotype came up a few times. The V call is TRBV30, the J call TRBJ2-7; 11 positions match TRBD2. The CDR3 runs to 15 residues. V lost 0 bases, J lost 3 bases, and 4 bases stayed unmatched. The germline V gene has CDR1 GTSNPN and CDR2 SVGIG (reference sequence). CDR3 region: CAWSVLTSGSYEQYF. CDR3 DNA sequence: TGTGCCTGGAGTGTACTCACTAGCGGGAGCTACGAGCAGTACTTC.

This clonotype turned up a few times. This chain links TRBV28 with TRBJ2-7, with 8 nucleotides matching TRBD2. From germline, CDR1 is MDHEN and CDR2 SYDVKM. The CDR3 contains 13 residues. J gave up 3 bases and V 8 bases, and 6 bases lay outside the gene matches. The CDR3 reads CASDPRGGYEQYF. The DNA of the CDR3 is TGTGCCAGCGACCCTCGGGGGGGCTACGAGCAGTACTTC.

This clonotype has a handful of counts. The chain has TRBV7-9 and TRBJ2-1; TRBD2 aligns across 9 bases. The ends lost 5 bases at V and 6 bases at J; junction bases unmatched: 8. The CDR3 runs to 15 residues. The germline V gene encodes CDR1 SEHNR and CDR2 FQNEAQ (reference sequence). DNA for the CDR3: TGTGCCAGCAGCAAGACTAGCGGAGGAGCCAATGAGCAGTTCTTC. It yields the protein CASSKTSGGANEQFF.

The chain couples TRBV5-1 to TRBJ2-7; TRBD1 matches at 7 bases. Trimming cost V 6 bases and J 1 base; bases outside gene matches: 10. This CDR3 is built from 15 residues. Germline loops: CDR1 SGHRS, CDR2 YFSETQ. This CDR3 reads CASKPNRGSSYEQYF. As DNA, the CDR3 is TGCGCCAGCAAACCAAACAGGGGATCGTCCTACGAGCAGTACTTC.